This TCR beta chain is from a study of blood T cell repertoires in COVID-19. In the original workflow: Estimation of nucleated cell counts relied on the amplification of reference gene primers. Assay: immunoSEQ multiplex PCR; the TCRdb copy retains only in-frame clones and omits some. V, J and clone size derive from that table, while D and trimming were established from the DNA sequence. The sample carries fewer than 300,000 clones, approximately 91% recorded once. Germline V gene sequence: CDR1 LGHDT, CDR2 YNNKEL (reference sequence). This CDR3 comprises 12 residues. Trimming took 3 bases from V and 6 from J, leaving 6 bases between them. Living in 24 US areas, the participants were between roughly 18 and 90 years of age.

Sequences were obtained from PBMCs or T cells enriched from blood (not recorded which). The sequence derives from a middle-aged woman with acute COVID-19. This chain links TRBV3-1 (or the pseudogene TRBV3-2) with TRBJ1-5, with D maybe TRBD1 (5 bases). CDR3 in amino acids: CASSQGGQPQHF. For the CDR3, the DNA is TGTGCCAGCAGCCAGGGGGGTCAGCCCCAGCATTTT.